This TCR beta chain was profiled in a study of cytomegalovirus exposure and HLA in healthy donors (TCRdb year 2017). For the study in its entirety: An earlier analysis of roughly 500 of the donors reported 276 Gb of sequence data and roughly 120 million unique TCR beta sequences obtained from some 170 million T cells. An early release covering approximately 600 HLA-typed donors comprised approximately 300 gigabases of sequencing data and roughly 85 million unique TCR sequences. Rather than using new phenotypic data, the later analysis identified candidate immune exposures from TCR beta sequences and from how often those sequences occurred across donors. About five DR-DQ haplotypes were treated as single units for association and clustering because of strong linkage in the cohort. Donor age, sex, ethnicity and CMV serostatus were compiled together with the repertoire data. The genetic ancestry cluster associated with self-reported Caucasian donors included approximately 85% of the approximately 400 genotyped donors. To decide whether each TCR beta V gene segment behaved as functional or pseudogenic, an earlier analysis of over 500 of the donors relied on high-throughput TCR beta sequencing. A separate validation cohort of 100 to 150 different subjects was used in addition to the roughly 670-subject first cohort. The study aimed to test whether cataloging public T cell receptors could reveal signatures of past pathogen exposure. All discovery cohort repertoires had been generated on a single sequencing platform. Typing coverage differed by locus: A, B, C, DRB1 and DQB1 were typed in roughly 620-630 donors, DQA1 in roughly 510, DPA1 in around 580, and DPB1 in about 450. Both class I and class II loci were covered by HLA typing, at four-digit resolution. To predict cytomegalovirus infection status, the study brought together high-throughput TCR immunosequencing, statistical association of individual TCRs with disease status, and machine learning. Among approximately 370 genotyped donors of the cohort, an average of roughly 230,000 unique TCR beta nucleotide sequences was sequenced per donor, of which 15% to 20% were non-productive. The study profiled the T cell repertoires of about 640 subjects by immunosequencing and related them to cytomegalovirus serostatus. Genome-wide SNP genotypes for about 65% of the 666 donors were used in a later genetic analysis, which treated that subset as a discovery cohort. A later analysis re-analyzed previously published TCR beta repertoires from hundreds of donors and added high-resolution HLA genotyping to study TCR occurrence patterns. Points the paper makes about the study in general: Linkage disequilibrium might explain the correlated functional status among segregating V segments, but an unknown experimental factor could not be excluded. Some IMGT-functional V segments, including TRBV6-2 and TRBV6-3, could not be told apart with the 87-base-pair reads, so those segments were excluded. Broadly in line with IMGT annotations, most TCR beta V segments showed up in productive rearrangements about 87% or about 30% of the time in an earlier analysis of around 600 of the donors. Cytomegalovirus status was reported to be diagnosed by the classifier with high specificity and sensitivity in both the original and validation cohorts. A later genetic analysis associated a missense DCLRE1C variant with V-gene and J-gene trimming of TCR beta chains, and an independent cohort replicated the association. In vitro tests confirmed that a few of the cytomegalovirus-associated TCR beta chains recognize cytomegalovirus antigens. In a later analysis, most CMV-associated TCR beta chains were found to appear HLA-restricted, with HLA associations seemingly driven largely by CMV exposure. HLA typing was unavailable for some donors at each locus, so association tests used only the typed subset. Roughly uniform sequencing depth across donors was assumed in presence/absence analyses, although this assumption may not hold. Roughly 15 rarely observed V segments, including chromosome 9 orphons, were excluded from the earlier analysis of some 590 of the donors because counts were too low. A further reported finding was that TCR beta sequences accurately predicted the HLA-A and HLA-B alleles for most subjects in the first cohort. A later genetic analysis reported fewer N-insertions in productive TCRs among donors in an Asian-associated ancestry cluster than the approximately 700-donor mean. Most TCR sequences were seen in very few donors, while some public TCRs were found in many individuals. In a later analysis, the rate of TCR association differed among HLA loci, with DRB1 alleles having the most associated TCRs and HLA-C alleles having the fewest. A group of highly shared sequence variants was considered likely to be a technical artifact of the sequencing pipeline. Specific HLA alleles were associated with more than 15,000 TCR beta sequences at a false discovery rate of 0.05 in a later analysis. The cohort was sequenced for TCR beta chains only, and without alpha or paired-chain data the features that could be detected were limited. In a later analysis, HLA-associated TCR beta chains showed more clonal expansion and lower generation probabilities than non-associated chains that were equally common. Immune exposure information for the cohort was limited to CMV serostatus. In the study, about 150 TCR beta chains were listed as associated with cytomegalovirus. According to the authors, the approach could potentially be generalized to other disease states and immunological phenotypes. A later analysis reported that several top co-occurrence clusters appeared linked to parvovirus B19, influenza, CMV and Epstein-Barr virus. When HLA alleles, especially DR and DQ, strongly co-occurred, TCR associations were difficult to assign to individual alleles.

From the cysteine through the phenylalanine, the CDR3 covers 14 amino acids. The sequence is cut down to CDR3 DNA, 42 bases in frame from base 1. Unmatched junction bases come to 7, with V trimmed by 5 bases and J by 9 bases. In the germline V gene, CDR1 corresponds to SGHVS and CDR2 to FQNEAQ. The cohort comprised 670 or so healthy bone marrow donors. At the time of sampling, every cohort member was nominally healthy, though immune exposures that went unrecorded were likely present. The donor tested CMV seropositive and was one of the 289 seropositive cohort members. Every donor gave a peripheral blood sample, and the peripheral blood mononuclear cells from that sample were used for TCR beta sequencing. The Qiagen DNeasy Blood Extraction Kit was used to extract genomic DNA from the blood cell samples. Library construction relied on the immunoSEQ multiplex PCR assay. For the multiplex PCR, a mixture combining 60 forward primers for TCR Vbeta segments and 13 reverse primers for TCR Jbeta segments was used. The CDR3 region of rearranged TCR beta genes was amplified from genomic DNA with a multiplex PCR assay. The Illumina HiSeq System was used to sequence the amplified TCR beta libraries as 87-base-pair reads. In the paper's pipeline: Across the roughly 700 repertoires, a later analysis counted tens of millions of unique TCR beta chains, roughly 11 million of which were shared by at least two donors. A nearest-neighbor algorithm error-corrected the raw reads and collapsed the reads into unique sequences, merging closely related sequences to remove PCR and sequencing errors. V, D and J gene segments were assigned by aligning CDR3 sequences to IMGT reference sequences. Each retained sequence needed at least a six-nucleotide match to both a V gene segment and a J gene segment. Rearrangements were called productive when the CDR3 lacked stop codons and stayed in frame with V and J; all others were non-productive. Following IMGT convention, CDR3 was defined as the stretch from the second conserved V-encoded cysteine to the conserved J-encoded phenylalanine. The earlier analysis of some 550 of the donors excluded any sequence lacking an unambiguous match to a single V gene segment. An earlier analysis of 500 to 600 of the donors classified V segments as functional when productive rearrangements were above 56.7% and as segregating when the standard deviation between donors was above 5%. A statistical classification framework was built to diagnose cytomegalovirus status from the catalog of TCR beta chain sequences. A later analysis assigned V and J genes by comparing TCR nucleotide sequences with IMGT/GENE-DB human TR gene sequences. Using the TCRdist pipeline, a later analysis assigned CDR3 sequences along with most-parsimonious VDJ recombination scenarios. In a later analysis, every TCR beta chain was defined by the combination of its CDR3 amino acid sequence and its V-gene family, and reads without a unique V-gene family were dropped. A later analysis removed roughly 590 highly shared, low-generation-probability nucleotide sequences to deal with suspected cross-contamination and a sequencing artifact. A later analysis calculated a clonal expansion index for each public chain from normalized within-repertoire ranks of inferred template counts. Generation probabilities in a later analysis came from a VDJ recombination model fitted to out-of-frame rearrangements, and those results were checked against IGoR. In a later analysis, TCR-TCR, TCR-HLA and TCR-CMV co-occurrence was scored with hypergeometric tests, and a repertoire-size bias correction was applied to TCR pairs. In a later analysis, false discovery rates were estimated by permuting HLA or CMV assignments 20 times. In a later analysis, co-occurring TCRs were grouped using DBSCAN, and TCRdist sequence similarity was added for clustering within HLA-allele-positive subsets. For co-occurrence clustering, repertoires with fewer than 30,000 or more than 120,000 public chains were excluded, along with roughly 5 repertoires with anomalous nucleotide sharing. TCRdb retrieved this table from immuneACCESS and kept in-frame rearrangements only. Not all clones are present; in checked studies, unresolved V genes account for under half, and no reason is known for the remainder. V, J and clone size derive from that table, while D and trimming were established from the DNA sequence. The sample table shows over 95,000 clones, and 70% to 80% are seen once. Jointly, the top ten make up more than 10% of the sample.

To note about this clone: Its binding antigen is unknown. The sample holds no much larger clone one base away, and base qualities are not on file.

Source material: PBMCs. The TCR originated in a woman aged 40 to 50 in good health and CMV-seropositive. The V and J segments used are TRBV7-8 and TRBJ1-6; 7 bases in between match TRBD1. Here is the DNA: TGTGCCAGCAGCCTGAGACAGGGAGGTTCACCCCTCCACTTT. It is translated as CASSLRQGGSPLHF.